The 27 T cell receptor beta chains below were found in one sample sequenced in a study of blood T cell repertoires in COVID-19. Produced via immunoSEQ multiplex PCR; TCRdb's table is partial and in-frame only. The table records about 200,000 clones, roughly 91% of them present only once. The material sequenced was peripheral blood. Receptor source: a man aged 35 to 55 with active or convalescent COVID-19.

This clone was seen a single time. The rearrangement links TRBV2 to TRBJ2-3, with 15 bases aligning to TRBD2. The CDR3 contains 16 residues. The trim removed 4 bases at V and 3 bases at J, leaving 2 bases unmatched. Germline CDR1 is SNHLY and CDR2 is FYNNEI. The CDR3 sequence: CASSVGLAGGTDTQYF. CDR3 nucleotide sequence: TGTGCCAGCAGTGTGGGACTAGCGGGAGGAACAGATACGCAGTATTTT.

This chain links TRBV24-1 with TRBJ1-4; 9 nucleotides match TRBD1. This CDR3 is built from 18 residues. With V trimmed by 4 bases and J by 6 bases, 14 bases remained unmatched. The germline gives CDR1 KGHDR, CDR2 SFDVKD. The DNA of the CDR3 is TGTGCCACCAGTGAACACAGCCGGACAGGGGATGGTGATGAAAAACTGTTTTTT. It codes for CATSEHSRTGDGDEKLFF.

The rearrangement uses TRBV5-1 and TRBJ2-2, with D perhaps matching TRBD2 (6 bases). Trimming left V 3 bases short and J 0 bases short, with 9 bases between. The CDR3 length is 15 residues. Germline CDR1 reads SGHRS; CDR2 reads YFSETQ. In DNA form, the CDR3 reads TGCGCCAGCAGCTGGGGGACTTCGAACACCGGGGAGCTGTTTTTT. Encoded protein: CASSWGTSNTGELFF.

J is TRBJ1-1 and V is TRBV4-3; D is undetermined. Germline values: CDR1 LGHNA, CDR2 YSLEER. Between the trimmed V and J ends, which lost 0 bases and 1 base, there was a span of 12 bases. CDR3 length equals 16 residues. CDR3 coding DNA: TGCGCCAGCAGCCAAGATCCCGAAGCGGAGAACACTGAAGCTTTCTTT. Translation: CASSQDPEAENTEAFF.

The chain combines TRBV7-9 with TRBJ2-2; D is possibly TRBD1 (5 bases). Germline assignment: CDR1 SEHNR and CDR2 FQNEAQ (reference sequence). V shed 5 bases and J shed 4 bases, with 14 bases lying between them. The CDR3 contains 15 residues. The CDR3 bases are TGTGCCAGCAGCGCGTCCAGGGTGGGCACCGGGGAGCTGTTTTTT. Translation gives CASSASRVGTGELFF.

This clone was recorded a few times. The CDR3 protein is CATSPLAATDTQYF. CDR3 bases: TGTGCCACCAGCCCGCTAGCGGCCACAGATACGCAGTATTTT. The rearrangement joins TRBV15 to TRBJ2-3; 7 positions agree with TRBD2. Germline CDR1 and CDR2: LNHNV and YYDKDF (reference sequence). V lost 5 bases, J lost 2 bases, and 4 bases stayed unmatched. The length of the CDR3 is 14 residues. Based on the CDR3 plus reference TRBV15 and TRBJ2-3, the full variable domain is DAMVIQNPRYQVTQFGKPVTLSCSQTLNHNVMYWYQQKSSQAPKLLFHYYDKDFNNEADTPDNFQSRRPNTSFCFLDIRSPGLGDTAMYLCATSPLAATDTQYFGPGTRLTVL.

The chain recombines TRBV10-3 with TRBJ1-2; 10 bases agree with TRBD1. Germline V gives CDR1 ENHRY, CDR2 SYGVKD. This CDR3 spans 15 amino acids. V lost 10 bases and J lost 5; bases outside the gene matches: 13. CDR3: CATFKDRGMEYGYTF. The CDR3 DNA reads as TGTGCCACCTTTAAGGACAGGGGGATGGAATATGGCTACACCTTC.

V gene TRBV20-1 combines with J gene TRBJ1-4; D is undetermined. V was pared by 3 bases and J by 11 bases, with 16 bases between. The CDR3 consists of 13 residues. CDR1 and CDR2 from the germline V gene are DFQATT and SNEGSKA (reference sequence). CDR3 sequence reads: CSASGPGIGKLFF. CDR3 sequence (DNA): TGCAGTGCTAGTGGCCCGGGGATCGGGAAACTGTTTTTT.

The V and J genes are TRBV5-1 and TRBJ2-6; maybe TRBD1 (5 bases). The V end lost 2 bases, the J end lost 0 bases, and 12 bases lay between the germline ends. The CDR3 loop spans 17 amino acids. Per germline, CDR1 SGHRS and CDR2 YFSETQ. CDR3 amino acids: CASSLGWGYSGANVLTF. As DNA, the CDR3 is TGCGCCAGCAGCTTAGGGTGGGGCTACTCTGGGGCCAACGTCCTGACTTTC.

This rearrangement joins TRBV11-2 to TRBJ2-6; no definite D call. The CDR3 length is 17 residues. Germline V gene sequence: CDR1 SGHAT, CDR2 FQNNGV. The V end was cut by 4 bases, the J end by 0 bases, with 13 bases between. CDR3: CASSSMIQVSGANVLTF. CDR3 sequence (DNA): TGTGCCAGCAGCTCCATGATACAAGTCTCTGGGGCCAACGTCCTGACTTTC.

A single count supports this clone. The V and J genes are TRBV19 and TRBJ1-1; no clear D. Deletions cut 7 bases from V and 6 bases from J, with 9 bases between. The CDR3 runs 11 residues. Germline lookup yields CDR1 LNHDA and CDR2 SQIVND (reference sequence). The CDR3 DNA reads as TGTGCCAGTATTGGTAGAGCTGAAGCTTTCTTT. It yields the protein CASIGRAEAFF.

The CDR3 DNA follows: TGTGCCAGTAGTCCCCGCCGGGACACCAACTATGGCTACACCTTC. Protein product: CASSPRRDTNYGYTF. This chain links TRBV19 with TRBJ1-2, with TRBD1 as a possible D gene (6 bases). Trimming left V 5 bases short and J 2 bases short, with 15 bases between. CDR1 is LNHDA and CDR2 is SQIVND in the germline V gene (reference sequence). The CDR3 extends over 15 amino acids.

The CDR3 spells CASSLSGDYGSPLHF. The CDR3 DNA reads as TGTGCCAGCAGCTTATCGGGGGATTACGGATCACCCCTCCACTTT. V is TRBV7-2 and J is TRBJ1-6, with D possibly matching TRBD1 (5 bases). CDR1 and CDR2 (germline): SGHTA, FQGNSA. The CDR3 sequence is 15 residues long. Trimming took 2 bases from V and 10 from J, leaving 15 bases between them.

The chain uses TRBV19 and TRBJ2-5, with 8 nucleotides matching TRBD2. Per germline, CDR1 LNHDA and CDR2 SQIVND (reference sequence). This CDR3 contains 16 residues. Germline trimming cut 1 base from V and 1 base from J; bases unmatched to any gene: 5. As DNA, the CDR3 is TGTGCCAGTAGTATAGGGCCCGGGGGGGTCCAAGAGACCCAGTACTTC. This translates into CASSIGPGGVQETQYF.

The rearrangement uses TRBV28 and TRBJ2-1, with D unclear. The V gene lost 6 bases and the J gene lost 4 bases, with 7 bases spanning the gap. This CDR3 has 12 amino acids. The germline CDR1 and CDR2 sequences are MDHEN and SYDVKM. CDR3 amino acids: CASSGQYNEQFF. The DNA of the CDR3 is TGTGCCAGCAGCGGTCAATACAATGAGCAGTTCTTC.

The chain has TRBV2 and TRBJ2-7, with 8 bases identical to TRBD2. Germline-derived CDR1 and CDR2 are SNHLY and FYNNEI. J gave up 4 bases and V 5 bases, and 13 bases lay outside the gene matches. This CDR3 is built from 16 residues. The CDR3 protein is CASSTSGTSYSYEQYF. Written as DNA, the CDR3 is TGTGCCAGCAGTACCTCCGGGACTAGTTATTCTTACGAGCAGTACTTC.

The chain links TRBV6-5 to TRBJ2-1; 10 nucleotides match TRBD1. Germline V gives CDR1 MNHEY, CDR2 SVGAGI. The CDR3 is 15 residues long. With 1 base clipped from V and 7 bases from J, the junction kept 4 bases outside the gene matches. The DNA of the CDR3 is TGTGCCAGCAGTTACTTCGGACAGGGGGAAAATGAGCAGTTCTTC. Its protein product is CASSYFGQGENEQFF.

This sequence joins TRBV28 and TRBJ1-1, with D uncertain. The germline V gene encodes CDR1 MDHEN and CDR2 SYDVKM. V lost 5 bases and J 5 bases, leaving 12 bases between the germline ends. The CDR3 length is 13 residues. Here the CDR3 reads CASSPPRVTEAFF. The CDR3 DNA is TGTGCCAGCAGTCCCCCGCGAGTTACTGAAGCTTTCTTT.

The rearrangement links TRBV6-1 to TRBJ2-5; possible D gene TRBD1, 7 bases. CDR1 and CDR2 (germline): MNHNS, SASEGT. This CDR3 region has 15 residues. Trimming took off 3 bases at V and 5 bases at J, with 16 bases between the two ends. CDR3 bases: TGTGCCAGCAGTGACAGGGGGGCTGACGGGGAGACCCAGTACTTC. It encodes CASSDRGADGETQYF.

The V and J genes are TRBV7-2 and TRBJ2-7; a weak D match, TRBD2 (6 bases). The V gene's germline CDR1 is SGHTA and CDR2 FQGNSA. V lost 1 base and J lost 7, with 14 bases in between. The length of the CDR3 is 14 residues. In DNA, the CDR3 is TGTGCCAGCAGCTTAGGTGGAGGGACGGGGGAGCAGTACTTC. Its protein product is CASSLGGGTGEQYF.

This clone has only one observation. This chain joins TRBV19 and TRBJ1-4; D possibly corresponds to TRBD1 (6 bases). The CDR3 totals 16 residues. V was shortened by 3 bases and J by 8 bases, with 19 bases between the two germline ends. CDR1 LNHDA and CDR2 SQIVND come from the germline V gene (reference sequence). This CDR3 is CASSISVGGIGEKLFF. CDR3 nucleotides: TGTGCCAGTAGTATTTCCGTAGGGGGTATTGGGGAAAAACTGTTTTTT.

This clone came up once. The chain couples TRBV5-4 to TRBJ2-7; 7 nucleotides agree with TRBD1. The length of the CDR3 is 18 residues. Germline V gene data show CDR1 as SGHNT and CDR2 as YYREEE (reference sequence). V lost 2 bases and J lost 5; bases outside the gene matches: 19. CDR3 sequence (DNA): TGTGCCAGCAGCTTAGCGAGGCGGACAGGCGGGTTGGATGACGAGCAGTACTTC. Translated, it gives CASSLARRTGGLDDEQYF.

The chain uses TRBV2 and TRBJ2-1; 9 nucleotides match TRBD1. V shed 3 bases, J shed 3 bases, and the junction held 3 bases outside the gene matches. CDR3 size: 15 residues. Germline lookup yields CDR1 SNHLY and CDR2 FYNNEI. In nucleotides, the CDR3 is TGTGCCAGCAGTGAGAACAGGGGGCACTACAATGAGCAGTTCTTC. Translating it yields CASSENRGHYNEQFF.

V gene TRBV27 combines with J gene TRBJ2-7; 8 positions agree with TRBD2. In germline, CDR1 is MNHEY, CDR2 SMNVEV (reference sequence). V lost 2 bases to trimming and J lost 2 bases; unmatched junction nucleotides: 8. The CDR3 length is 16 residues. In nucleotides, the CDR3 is TGTGCCAGCAGTTTACTACTGGCGGGAGGACCCTACGAGCAGTACTTC. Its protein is CASSLLLAGGPYEQYF.

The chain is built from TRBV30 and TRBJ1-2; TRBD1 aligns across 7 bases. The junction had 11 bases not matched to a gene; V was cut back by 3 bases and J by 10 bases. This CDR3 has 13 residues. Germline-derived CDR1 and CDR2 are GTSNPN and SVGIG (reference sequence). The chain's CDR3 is CAWSPSTGDDYTF. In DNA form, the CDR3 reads TGTGCCTGGAGCCCCTCAACAGGGGATGACTACACCTTC.

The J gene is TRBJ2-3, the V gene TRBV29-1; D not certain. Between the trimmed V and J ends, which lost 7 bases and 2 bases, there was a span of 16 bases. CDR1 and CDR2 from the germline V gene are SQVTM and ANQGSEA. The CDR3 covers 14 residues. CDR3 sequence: CSAGSSTSTDTQYF. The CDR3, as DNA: TGCAGCGCCGGGTCCTCAACATCCACAGATACGCAGTATTTT.

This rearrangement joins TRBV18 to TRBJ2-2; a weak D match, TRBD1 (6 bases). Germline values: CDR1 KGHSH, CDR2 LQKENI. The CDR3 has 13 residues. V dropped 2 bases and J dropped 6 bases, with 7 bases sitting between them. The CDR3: CASSPTGSGELFF. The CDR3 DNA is TGTGCCAGCTCACCAACAGGGTCCGGGGAGCTGTTTTTT. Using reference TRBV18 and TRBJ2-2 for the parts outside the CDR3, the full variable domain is NAGVMQNPRHLVRRRGQEARLRCSPMKGHSHVYWYRQLPEEGLKFMVYLQKENIIDESGMPKERFSAEFPKEGPSILRIQQVVRGDSAAYFCASSPTGSGELFFGEGSRLTVL.